This entry is about one T cell receptor beta chain. The antigen remains unidentified. The source of the sample is a study of T-cell reconstitution after alpha-beta-depleted transplantation in children. General observations from the study: One year after transplant, T-cell counts and diversity came mostly from newly produced T cells. The origin of alpha-beta T cells about two months after transplant was reportedly several hundred expanded graft clones. Day-60 TCRbeta diversity that was high in some patients was derived from surviving recipient T cells and thymic progenitors.

The CDR3 length is 15 residues. J was trimmed by 2 bases and V by 9 bases; bases with no gene match: 9. Looked up from germline, CDR1 is LNHDA and CDR2 is SQIVND (reference sequence). Unique molecular identifiers featured in how the TCRbeta library was prepared. MiXCR, applied by TCRdb to the PCR reads, yields one record per CDR3 protein. The profile shows about a million distinct CDR3 sequences, roughly 31% of them singletons. The receptor was derived from a boy younger than two who had a stem cell transplant for SCID, so the T cells may come from the graft donor. The chain couples TRBV19 to TRBJ2-1; 8 bases line up with TRBD1. Sequencing used PBMCs, mostly from graft donor cells, obtained 360 days after TCRalphabeta/CD19-depleted stem cell transplant. The CDR3 sequence is CARGPGTGTYNEQFF. The DNA of the CDR3 is TGTGCCAGGGGCCCCGGGACAGGTACCTACAATGAGCAGTTCTTC.